A selection of T cell receptor beta chains follows, all from one sample in a study of early T cells in non-severe SARS-CoV-2 infection. Each CDR3 protein is one row after TCRdb ran MiXCR on the 5' RACE reads. The sample consists of tens of thousands of distinct CDR3 sequences, around 5.8% of them appearing once. The sample taken for sequencing was whole blood. The receptors come from an adult who was a healthcare worker with PCR-confirmed SARS-CoV-2 infection or an uninfected control (not recorded which). CDR3s include the opening cysteine and the closing phenylalanine or tryptophan. The D gene is left open where the match is weak. Clone size is given for some rows only: seen once, a few or many times, or a class if the clone is expanded.

TRBV11-2	.	TRBJ2-1	TRBD2	TGTGCCAGCAGTTACACTAGCGGGAGTACCAACAATGAGCAGTTCTTC	CASSYTSGSTNNEQFF
TRBV2	few	TRBJ2-5	.	TGTGCCAGCAGAGGACAGTACCAAGAGACCCAGTACTTC	CASRGQYQETQYF
TRBV24-1	.	TRBJ2-2	.	TGTGCCACCAGTGATTATCGGAGGGACACCGGGGAGCTGTTTTTT	CATSDYRRDTGELFF
TRBV24-1	few	TRBJ2-3	.	TGTGCCACCAGTGATTCGACATACAGGGCTGATACGCAGTATTTT	CATSDSTYRADTQYF
TRBV7-9	many	TRBJ1-1	.	TGTGCCAGCAGCTTAGAAGGCGGGGCTGAAGCTTTCTTT	CASSLEGGAEAFF
TRBV12-3/TRBV12-4	many	TRBJ2-3	.	TGTGCCAGCAGGCTGAGCACAGATACGCAGTATTTT	CASRLSTDTQYF
TRBV5-3	few	TRBJ2-6	.	TGTGCCAGAAGCTTCCGGTCAGGGTCATCGCCTGGGGCCAACGTCCTGACTTTC	CARSFRSGSSPGANVLTF
TRBV10-3	many	TRBJ2-3	.	TGTGCCATCAGCCCGGCTAGCGGCACAGATACGCAGTATTTT	CAISPASGTDTQYF
TRBV7-2	many	TRBJ1-2	.	TGTGCCAGCAGCTTAGCGGGCAGGACTTACTATGGCTACACCTTC	CASSLAGRTYYGYTF
TRBV5-1	.	TRBJ2-7	TRBD1	TGCGCCAGCAGCGCCATACAGGGGAATTTGAAGTCCTACGAGCAGTACTTC	CASSAIQGNLKSYEQYF
TRBV20-1	many	TRBJ2-5	.	TGCAGTGCATTGACAGGCCGGGGGGAGACCCAGTACTTC	CSALTGRGETQYF
TRBV4-1	many	TRBJ2-1	TRBD1	TGCGCCAGCAGCTCCCGGGACAGGGAAGGCAATGAGCAGTTCTTC	CASSSRDREGNEQFF
TRBV14	many	TRBJ2-1	TRBD2	TGTGCCAGCAGCCAATCCCGCGGAGGTAGCGGGAGATACAATGAGCAGTTCTTC	CASSQSRGGSGRYNEQFF
TRBV7-2	many	TRBJ2-5	TRBD2	TGTGCCAGCAGCTTAGTACCAGCGGGAGAAGAGACCCAGTACTTC	CASSLVPAGEETQYF
TRBV7-2	many	TRBJ2-1	.	TGTGCCAGCAGCTTAGTAACGGCAGATTGGCAGTTCTTC	CASSLVTADWQFF
TRBV2	many	TRBJ1-5	.	TGTGCCAGCAGCGGAAGAGGGGGGGCACAGCCCCAGCATTTT	CASSGRGGAQPQHF
TRBV2	.	TRBJ1-1	TRBD1	TGTGCCAGCAGCTACGGGACAGGGCCAGCTTTCTTT	CASSYGTGPAFF
TRBV6-2/TRBV6-3	many	TRBJ1-1	.	TGTGCCAGCACAGTGGGACGGACGAACACTGAAGCTTTCTTT	CASTVGRTNTEAFF
TRBV7-3	many	TRBJ2-5	.	TGTGCCAGCAGCTTGAGGCGGAAAGAGACCCAGTACTTC	CASSLRRKETQYF
TRBV20-1	many	TRBJ1-4	.	TGCAGTGCGTCGACAGGTCGCGCTGACGAACTGTTTTTT	CSASTGRADELFF
TRBV7-3	many	TRBJ2-3	.	TGTGCCAGCAGCCTCACCGGGTTAAACACAGATACGCAGTATTTT	CASSLTGLNTDTQYF
TRBV30	many	TRBJ2-3	.	TGTGCCTGGAGTTCCTGGTCCAGCCATAGCACAGATACGCAGTATTTT	CAWSSWSSHSTDTQYF
TRBV6-6	few	TRBJ2-7	.	TGTGCCAGCAGTCGCCGACAGACCACCTACGAGCAGTACTTC	CASSRRQTTYEQYF
TRBV20-1	medium-sized	TRBJ2-1	TRBD2	TGCAGTGCCGAGCGGGCGGGAGACCCTGACAATGAGCAGTTCTTC	CSAERAGDPDNEQFF
TRBV28	.	TRBJ2-7	.	TGTGCCAGCAGGAGGGCTGTTGGGTGCGAGCAGTACTTC	CASRRAVGCEQYF
TRBV7-8	many	TRBJ2-1	.	TGTGCCAGCAGCTCTTATCGGGGTCTGGATGAGCAGTTCTTC	CASSSYRGLDEQFF